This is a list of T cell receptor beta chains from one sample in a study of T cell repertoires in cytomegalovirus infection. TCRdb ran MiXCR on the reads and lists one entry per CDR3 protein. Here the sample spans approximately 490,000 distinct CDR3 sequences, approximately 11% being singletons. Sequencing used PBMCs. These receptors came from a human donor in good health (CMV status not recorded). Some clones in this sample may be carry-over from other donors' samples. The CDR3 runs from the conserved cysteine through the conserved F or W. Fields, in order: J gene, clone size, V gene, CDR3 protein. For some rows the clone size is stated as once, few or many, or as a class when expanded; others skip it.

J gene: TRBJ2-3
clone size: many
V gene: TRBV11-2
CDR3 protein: CASSLASGRAGDTQYF

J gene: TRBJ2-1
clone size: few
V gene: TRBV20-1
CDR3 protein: CSARFGEQFF

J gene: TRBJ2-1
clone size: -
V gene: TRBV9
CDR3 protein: CASSVAGGVLNNEQFF

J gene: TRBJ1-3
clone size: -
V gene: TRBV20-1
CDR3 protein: CSASPSSGNTIYF

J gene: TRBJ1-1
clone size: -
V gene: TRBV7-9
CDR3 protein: CASSSAAYTEAFF

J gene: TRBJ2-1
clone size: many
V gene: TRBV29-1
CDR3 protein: CSVPGGQGTLNEQFF

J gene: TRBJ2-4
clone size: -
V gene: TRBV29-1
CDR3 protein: CSVEAGARTHIQYF

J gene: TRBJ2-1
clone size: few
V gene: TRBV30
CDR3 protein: CAWREGPYNEQFF

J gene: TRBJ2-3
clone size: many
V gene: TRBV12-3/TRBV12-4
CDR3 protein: CASSTGDTQYF

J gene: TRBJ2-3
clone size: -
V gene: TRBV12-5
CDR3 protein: CASGLKRTDTQYF

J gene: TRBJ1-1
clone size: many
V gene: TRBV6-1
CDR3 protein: CASRRDRSNTEAFF

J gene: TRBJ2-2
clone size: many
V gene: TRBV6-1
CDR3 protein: CASRSRAGASDTGELFF

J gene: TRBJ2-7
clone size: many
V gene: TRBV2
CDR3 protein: CASEGDYEQYF

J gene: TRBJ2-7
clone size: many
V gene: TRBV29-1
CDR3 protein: CSTGAGVYVRHEQYF

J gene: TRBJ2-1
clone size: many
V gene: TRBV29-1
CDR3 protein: CSVVVRGGYNEQFF

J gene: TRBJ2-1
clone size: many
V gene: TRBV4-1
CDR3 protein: CASSPSIGGYNEQFF

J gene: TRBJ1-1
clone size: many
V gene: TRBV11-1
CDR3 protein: CASSLLPGQGKIGAEAFF

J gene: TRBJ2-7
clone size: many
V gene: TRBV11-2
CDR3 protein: CASSSITSVQGFYEQYF

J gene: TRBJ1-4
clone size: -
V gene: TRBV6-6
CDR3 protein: CASSYAEGEKLFF

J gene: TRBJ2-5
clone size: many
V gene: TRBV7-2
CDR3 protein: CASSFKSLQETQYF

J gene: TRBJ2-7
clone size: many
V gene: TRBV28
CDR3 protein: CANRGWYAGESEQYF

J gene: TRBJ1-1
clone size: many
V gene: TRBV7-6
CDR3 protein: CASSLRRGLNTEAFF

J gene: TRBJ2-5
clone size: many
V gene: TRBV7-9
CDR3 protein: CASSLASRGQVKYF

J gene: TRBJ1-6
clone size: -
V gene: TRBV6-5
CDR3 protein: CASSNRGPNSPLHF

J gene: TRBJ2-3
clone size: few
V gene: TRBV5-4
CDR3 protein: CASSLDLGTDTQYF

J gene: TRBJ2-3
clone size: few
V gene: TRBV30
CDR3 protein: CAYHRGLDTQYF

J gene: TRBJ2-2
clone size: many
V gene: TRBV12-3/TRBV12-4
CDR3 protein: CASTEYTGELFF

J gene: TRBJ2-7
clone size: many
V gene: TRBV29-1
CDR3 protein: CSVDSGSYEQYF

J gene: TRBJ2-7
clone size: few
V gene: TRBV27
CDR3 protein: CASSLSGTTYEQYF

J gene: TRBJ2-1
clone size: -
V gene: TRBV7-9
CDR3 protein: CASSSGGQGNSYNEQFF

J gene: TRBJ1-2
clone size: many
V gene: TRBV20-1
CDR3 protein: CSASPAVNYGYTF

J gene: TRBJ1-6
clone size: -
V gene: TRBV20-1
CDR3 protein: CSAKGPGDNSPLHF

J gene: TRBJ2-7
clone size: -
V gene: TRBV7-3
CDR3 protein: CASSSRAGGPYEQYF

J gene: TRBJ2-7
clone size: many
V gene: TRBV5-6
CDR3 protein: CASSSIGQTEYEQYF

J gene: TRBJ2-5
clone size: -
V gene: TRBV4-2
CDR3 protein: CASSQMTSGREETQYF

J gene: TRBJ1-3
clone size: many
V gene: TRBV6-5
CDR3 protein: CASSYAGASGNTIYF

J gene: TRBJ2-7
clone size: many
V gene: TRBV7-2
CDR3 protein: CASSPRTGYEQYF

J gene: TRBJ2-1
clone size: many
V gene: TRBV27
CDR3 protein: CASTPWGGAENNEQFF

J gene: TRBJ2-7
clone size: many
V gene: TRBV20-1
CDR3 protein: CSARDSSSASYEQYF

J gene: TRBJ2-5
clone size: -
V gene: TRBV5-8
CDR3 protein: CASSTGVGRGEETQYF

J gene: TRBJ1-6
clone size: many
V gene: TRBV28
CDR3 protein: CASSSDRGLNSPLHF

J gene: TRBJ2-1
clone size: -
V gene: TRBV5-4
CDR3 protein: CACRTGGLNEQFF

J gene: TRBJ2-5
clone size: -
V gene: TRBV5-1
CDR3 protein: CASSSPWETQYF

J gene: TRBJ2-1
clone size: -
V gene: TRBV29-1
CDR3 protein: CSVTRDRAYNEQFF

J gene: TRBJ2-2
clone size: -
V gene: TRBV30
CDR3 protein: CAWSKVAPANTGELFF

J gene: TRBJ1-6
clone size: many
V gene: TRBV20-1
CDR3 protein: CSARDETRDRNSPLHF

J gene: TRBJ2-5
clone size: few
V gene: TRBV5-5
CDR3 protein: CASSSIQETQYF

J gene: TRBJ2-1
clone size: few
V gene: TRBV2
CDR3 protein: CASTPRDEQFF